These 22 T cell receptor beta chains were all obtained from the same sample, sequenced in a study of blood T cell repertoires in COVID-19. TCRdb's table, derived via immunoSEQ multiplex PCR, lists solely in-frame clones and lacks some. The table includes about 130,000 clones, less than 90% detected once. Specimen: PBMCs or T cells enriched from blood (not recorded which). All receptors come from a woman aged 45-59 years who had recovered from COVID-19.

The chain employs TRBV5-8 and TRBJ1-1; maybe TRBD1 (5 bases). The CDR3 is 13 residues long. Trimming left V 2 bases short and J 7 bases short, with 12 bases between. From germline, CDR1 is SGHTS and CDR2 YDEGEE. For the CDR3, the DNA is TGTGCCAGCAGCTTCGGGGGGTACGGTGAAGCTTTCTTT. Protein sequence: CASSFGGYGEAFF.

Only one count was recorded for this clone. The chain has TRBV30 and TRBJ2-1, with 10 bases identical to TRBD2. Germline V gene data show CDR1 as GTSNPN and CDR2 as SVGIG (reference sequence). The CDR3 has 14 amino acids. Germline trimming cut 2 bases from V and 8 bases from J; bases unmatched to any gene: 6. CDR3 sequence (DNA): TGTGCCTGGAGTAGAGCGGGGGGGGTCGATGAGCAGTTCTTC. It encodes CAWSRAGGVDEQFF.

The CDR3 DNA sequence: TGTGCCTCCGACCACGGGACAGGGTACAATGAGCAGTTCTTC. Its protein product is CASDHGTGYNEQFF. The chain uses TRBV10-3 and TRBJ2-1; 9 bases match TRBD1. Losses at the gene ends were 11 bases for V and 4 bases for J; bases not matched to a gene: 9. Germline CDR1 and CDR2: ENHRY and SYGVKD. The CDR3 is 14 residues long.

The V and J genes are TRBV5-6 and TRBJ1-5; the D is unclear. The ends were cut back, 4 bases at V and 3 bases at J, with 11 bases in the middle. The CDR3 extends over 14 amino acids. Germline values: CDR1 SGHDT, CDR2 YYEEEE. In nucleotides, the CDR3 is TGTGCCAGCAGCCGGGGAAGAATCAATCAGCCCCAGCATTTT. Amino acids: CASSRGRINQPQHF.

The V call is TRBV10-1, the J call TRBJ1-1, with 8 bases that match TRBD1. Germline V gene sequence: CDR1 WNHNN, CDR2 SYGVQD (reference sequence). J was trimmed by 4 bases and V by 3 bases; bases with no gene match: 7. This CDR3 region has 15 residues. CDR3 nucleotide sequence: TGCGCCAGCAGTGAAACCAGGGGGCTCGCCACTGAAGCTTTCTTT. Translation: CASSETRGLATEAFF.

This clone was recorded once. The V gene is TRBV5-1, the J gene TRBJ1-2, with 9 nucleotides matching TRBD1. With V trimmed by 4 bases and J by 6 bases, 13 bases remained unmatched. Germline V gene sequence: CDR1 SGHRS, CDR2 YFSETQ. CDR3 size: 16 residues. The CDR3 sequence: CASSPGTGTLKDGYTF. The CDR3, as DNA: TGCGCCAGCAGCCCCGGGACAGGGACCTTAAAGGATGGCTACACCTTC.

The rearrangement uses TRBV5-4 and TRBJ1-6; 7 bases fit TRBD1. Trimming removed 4 bases from V and 6 bases from J; junction bases left unmatched: 13. The CDR3 spans 17 residues. CDR1 is SGHNT, CDR2 YYREEE, per germline (reference sequence). The CDR3 DNA sequence: TGTGCCAGCAGCGGAACCCGAGGGGGCGCATTTAATTCACCCCTCCACTTT. Its translation: CASSGTRGGAFNSPLHF.

This clone was seen only once. The chain is built from TRBV3-1 (or the pseudogene TRBV3-2) and TRBJ2-1; TRBD2 is a possible D gene (6 bases). The length of the CDR3 is 15 residues. From germline, CDR1 is LGHDT and CDR2 YNNKEL (reference sequence). V was cut by 1 base and J by 8 bases, with 15 bases left in between. In DNA form, the CDR3 reads TGTGCCAGCAGCCAAGCTACTAGCCCATGGGATGAGCAGTTCTTC. Translating it yields CASSQATSPWDEQFF.

The chain couples TRBV4-1 to TRBJ1-2, with D possibly matching TRBD1 (5 bases). CDR3 size: 13 residues. Germline V gives CDR1 MGHRA, CDR2 YSYEKL. The germline V and J ends were trimmed by 1 base and 6 bases, with 9 bases remaining between them. The CDR3 protein is CASSQGGAHGYTF. CDR3 coding DNA: TGCGCCAGCAGCCAAGGCGGGGCACATGGCTACACCTTC.

The chain couples TRBV5-1 to TRBJ1-5; no firm D call. Deletions cut 0 bases from V and 0 bases from J, with 7 bases between. Germline lookup yields CDR1 SGHRS and CDR2 YFSETQ. The CDR3 runs 15 residues. CDR3 amino acids: CASSLGGYSNQPQHF. CDR3 sequence (DNA): TGCGCCAGCAGCTTGGGAGGGTATAGCAATCAGCCCCAGCATTTT. Based on the CDR3 plus reference TRBV5-1 and TRBJ1-5, the full variable domain is KAGVTQTPRYLIKTRGQQVTLSCSPISGHRSVSWYQQTPGQGLQFLFEYFSETQRNKGNFPGRFSGRQFSNSRSEMNVSTLELGDSALYLCASSLGGYSNQPQHFGDGTRLSIL.

V usage is TRBV27 and J usage is TRBJ2-3; 7 bases agree with TRBD2. After removal of 8 bases from V and 0 bases from J, the junction contained 11 bases not matched to a gene. Per the germline V gene, CDR1 is MNHEY and CDR2 is SMNVEV (reference sequence). CDR3 length: 16 residues. CDR3 sequence reads: CASRRRAGASTDTQYF. DNA of the CDR3: TGTGCCAGCCGCAGGAGGGCGGGAGCTAGCACAGATACGCAGTATTTT.

CDR3 DNA sequence: TGTGCCAGCAGTACCACAGGGGGCCGTGCTTTCTTT. Protein sequence: CASSTTGGRAFF. The V and J genes are TRBV2 and TRBJ1-1, with 9 bases that match TRBD1. With 5 bases clipped from V and 11 bases from J, the junction kept 6 bases outside the gene matches. CDR3 size: 12 residues. Per the germline V gene, CDR1 is SNHLY and CDR2 is FYNNEI.

The chain uses TRBV27 and TRBJ1-2; D not certain. The germline V gene has CDR1 MNHEY and CDR2 SMNVEV (reference sequence). V lost 4 bases, J lost 7 bases, and 10 bases lay in between. CDR3 length: 12 residues. The CDR3 protein is CASSSTSGGYTF. DNA of the CDR3: TGTGCCAGCAGTTCCACTAGCGGTGGCTACACCTTC.

In this sample, this clone turned up once. CDR3 bases: TGTGCCACCAGCGCCGACAGGGCATGGAACTATGGCTACACCTTC. It specifies CATSADRAWNYGYTF. The V and J genes are TRBV15 and TRBJ1-2, with 7 bases identical to TRBD1. The CDR3 consists of 15 residues. V lost 5 bases and J lost 2; bases outside the gene matches: 8. The V gene's germline CDR1 is LNHNV and CDR2 YYDKDF (reference sequence). Supplemented by reference TRBV15 and TRBJ1-2, the full variable domain reads DAMVIQNPRYQVTQFGKPVTLSCSQTLNHNVMYWYQQKSSQAPKLLFHYYDKDFNNEADTPDNFQSRRPNTSFCFLDIRSPGLGDTAMYLCATSADRAWNYGYTFGSGTRLTVV.

This rearrangement joins TRBV3-1 (or the pseudogene TRBV3-2) to TRBJ1-5; 7 bases agree with TRBD1. V gave up 3 bases and J gave up 0 bases; unmatched junction bases: 8. This CDR3 is 17 amino acids long. The germline CDR1 and CDR2 sequences are LGHDT and YNNKEL (reference sequence). Here the CDR3 reads CASSQDRSVYSNQPQHF. The CDR3, as DNA: TGTGCCAGCAGCCAGGACAGGAGTGTTTATAGCAATCAGCCCCAGCATTTT.

CDR3 sequence (DNA): TGTGCCACCAGTAGGACAACGGGAGAGAACACCGGGGAGCTGTTTTTT. This translates into CATSRTTGENTGELFF. The chain links TRBV24-1 to TRBJ2-2, with D possibly TRBD2 on 6 matching bases. This CDR3 contains 16 residues. The V gene lost 6 bases and the J gene lost 1 base, with 14 bases spanning the gap. Germline lookup yields CDR1 KGHDR and CDR2 SFDVKD.

This rearrangement joins TRBV29-1 to TRBJ1-2; D is perhaps TRBD1 (5 bases). The CDR3 extends over 13 amino acids. Between the trimmed V and J ends, which lost 0 bases and 9 bases, there was a span of 14 bases. CDR1 is SQVTM, CDR2 ANQGSEA, per germline. CDR3 coding DNA: TGCAGCGTTGAAGACCCCGGGCGACAGAGCTACACCTTC. Encoded protein: CSVEDPGRQSYTF.

CDR3 coding DNA: TGTGCCAGCAGCAACCGTACTGGACAATTAGAAGAGACCCAGTACTTC. Residues: CASSNRTGQLEETQYF. This chain connects TRBV21-1 to TRBJ2-5; TRBD1, as called in the table, went unchecked against the DNA. TRBV21-1 is designated a pseudogene. This CDR3 has 16 residues.

Turning to this clone: One end of the junction does not line up with germline, which may come from a read error. The V and J genes are TRBV7-7 and TRBJ2-5, with 15 nucleotides matching TRBD2. This CDR3 region has 16 residues. Per germline, CDR1 SSHAT and CDR2 FNYEAQ (reference sequence). CDR3 region: CASTQVGLAGGETQYF. The CDR3 nucleotides read TGTGCTAGCACCCAAGTAGGACTAGCGGGAGGGGAGACCCAGTACTTC.

The chain employs TRBV5-1 and TRBJ1-1; 8 bases are a match to TRBD1. The CDR3 sequence is 16 residues long. Germline lookup yields CDR1 SGHRS and CDR2 YFSETQ. Germline trimming cut 4 bases from V and 1 base from J; bases unmatched to any gene: 9. The CDR3 DNA reads as TGCGCCAGCAGCCAGACCGGGGACAGGAGGAACACTGAAGCTTTCTTT. Encoded protein: CASSQTGDRRNTEAFF.

The V and J genes are TRBV4-3 and TRBJ1-2; possible D gene TRBD1, 6 bases. This CDR3 spans 14 amino acids. V was pared by 3 bases and J by 8 bases, with 16 bases between. Germline V gives CDR1 LGHNA, CDR2 YSLEER. This chain's CDR3 is CASSHRGGYGGYTF. The DNA of the CDR3 is TGCGCCAGCAGCCACCGAGGGGGATACGGCGGCTACACCTTC.

This rearrangement joins TRBV11-2 to TRBJ2-1; 7 nucleotides line up with TRBD2. CDR1 SGHAT and CDR2 FQNNGV come from the germline V gene. With 5 bases clipped from V and 2 bases from J, the junction kept 6 bases outside the gene matches. CDR3 length equals 15 residues. CDR3 sequence reads: CASSRAGFAYNEQFF. The CDR3 nucleotides read TGTGCCAGCAGCCGAGCGGGATTCGCCTACAATGAGCAGTTCTTC.